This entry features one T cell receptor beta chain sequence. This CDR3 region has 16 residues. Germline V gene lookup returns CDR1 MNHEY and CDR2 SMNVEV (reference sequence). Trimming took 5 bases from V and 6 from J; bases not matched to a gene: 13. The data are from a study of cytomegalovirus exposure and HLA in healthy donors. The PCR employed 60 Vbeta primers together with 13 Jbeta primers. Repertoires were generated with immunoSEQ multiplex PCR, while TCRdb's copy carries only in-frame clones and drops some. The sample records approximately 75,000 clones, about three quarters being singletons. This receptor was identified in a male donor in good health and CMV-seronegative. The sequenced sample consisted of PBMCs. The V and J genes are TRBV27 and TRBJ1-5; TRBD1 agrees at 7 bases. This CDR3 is CASSLRSRQGGQPQHF. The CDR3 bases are TGTGCCAGCAGTCTCAGAAGCCGACAGGGCGGTCAGCCCCAGCATTTT.